This T cell receptor (beta chain) appears in the sequencing data of a study of blood T cell repertoires in COVID-19. Clones were sequenced by immunoSEQ multiplex PCR, and TCRdb holds only the in-frame ones, with some missing. The top ten hold over 7.5% of the sample, which has under 250,000 clones, about 82% seen once. This receptor was obtained from a woman in her forties or fifties with acute COVID-19. Sequencing was done on a sample of PBMCs or T cells enriched from blood (not recorded which).

In DNA, the CDR3 is TGCGCCAGCAGCCTAGGTCGGGGAATCCACTCCTACGAGCAGTACTTC. Encoded protein: CASSLGRGIHSYEQYF. The V call is TRBV5-1, the J call TRBJ2-7, with D perhaps TRBD2 (5 bases). CDR3 length: 16 residues. V was pared by 4 bases and J by 0 bases, with 17 bases between. Germline V gene sequence: CDR1 SGHRS, CDR2 YFSETQ.